This T cell receptor (beta chain) was sequenced during a study of T cell responses to AZD1222 COVID-19 vaccine. Study results and limitations: Targets within unmutated variant regions were reportedly found for nearly half of spike-specific TCRs.

Measured with immunoSEQ multiplex PCR; TCRdb has only the in-frame clones, and not every one. The sample gives about 120,000 clones, around 93% of which show up once; 4% to 6% is in the top ten. V was cut by 6 bases and J by 2 bases, with 11 bases left in between. The CDR3 totals 14 residues. Looked up from germline, CDR1 is MNHEY and CDR2 is SMNVEV (reference sequence). In its sample, this clone was seen once. Its antigen is undetermined. Here the sequenced sample was peripheral blood, taken 28 days after the second AZD1222 dose. The genes are TRBV27 and TRBJ1-5, with D uncertain. This receptor was identified in an adult who received the AZD1222 COVID-19 vaccine. Written as DNA, the CDR3 is TGTGCCAGCAGCCCGGGCGGAGGCAATCAGCCCCAGCATTTT. Amino acid sequence: CASSPGGGNQPQHF.